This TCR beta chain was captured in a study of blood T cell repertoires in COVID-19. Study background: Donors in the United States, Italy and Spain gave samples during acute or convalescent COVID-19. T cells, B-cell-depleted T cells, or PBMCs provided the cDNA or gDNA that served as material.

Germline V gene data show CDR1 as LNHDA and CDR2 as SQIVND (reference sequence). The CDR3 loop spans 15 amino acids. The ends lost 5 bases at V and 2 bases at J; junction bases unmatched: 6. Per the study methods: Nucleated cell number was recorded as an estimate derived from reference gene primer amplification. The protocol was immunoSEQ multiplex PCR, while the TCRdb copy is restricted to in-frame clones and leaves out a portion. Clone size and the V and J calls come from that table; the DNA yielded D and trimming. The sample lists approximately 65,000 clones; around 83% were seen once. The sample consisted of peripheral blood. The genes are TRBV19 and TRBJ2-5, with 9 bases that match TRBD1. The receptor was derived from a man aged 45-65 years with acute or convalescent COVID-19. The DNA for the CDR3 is TGTGCCAGTAGTGGTGCCGGGACAGGGCAAGAGACCCAGTACTTC. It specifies CASSGAGTGQETQYF.